The source of this T cell receptor beta chain is a study of T cell repertoires in cytomegalovirus infection. V lost 6 bases and J lost 9, with 21 bases in between. This CDR3 is 15 amino acids long. TCRdb redid the calling of the reads with MiXCR, one entry per CDR3 protein. The sample includes under 95,000 distinct CDR3 sequences, 45% to 50% of them seen just once. In regard to this clonotype: Its specificity is not known.

Material: CD8+ T cells from cultured PBMCs, obtained from culture after CMV antigen stimulation. This chain uses TRBV12-3 or TRBV12-4 with TRBJ1-5, with D tentatively TRBD1 (6 bases). The sequence derives from a human donor in good health (CMV status not recorded). Some clones in this sample may be carry-over from other donors' samples. CDR3 sequence (DNA): TGTGCCAGCAGCCGGGGACAAGGCGGAGGTTGGCCCCAGCATTTT. This gives the protein CASSRGQGGGWPQHF.